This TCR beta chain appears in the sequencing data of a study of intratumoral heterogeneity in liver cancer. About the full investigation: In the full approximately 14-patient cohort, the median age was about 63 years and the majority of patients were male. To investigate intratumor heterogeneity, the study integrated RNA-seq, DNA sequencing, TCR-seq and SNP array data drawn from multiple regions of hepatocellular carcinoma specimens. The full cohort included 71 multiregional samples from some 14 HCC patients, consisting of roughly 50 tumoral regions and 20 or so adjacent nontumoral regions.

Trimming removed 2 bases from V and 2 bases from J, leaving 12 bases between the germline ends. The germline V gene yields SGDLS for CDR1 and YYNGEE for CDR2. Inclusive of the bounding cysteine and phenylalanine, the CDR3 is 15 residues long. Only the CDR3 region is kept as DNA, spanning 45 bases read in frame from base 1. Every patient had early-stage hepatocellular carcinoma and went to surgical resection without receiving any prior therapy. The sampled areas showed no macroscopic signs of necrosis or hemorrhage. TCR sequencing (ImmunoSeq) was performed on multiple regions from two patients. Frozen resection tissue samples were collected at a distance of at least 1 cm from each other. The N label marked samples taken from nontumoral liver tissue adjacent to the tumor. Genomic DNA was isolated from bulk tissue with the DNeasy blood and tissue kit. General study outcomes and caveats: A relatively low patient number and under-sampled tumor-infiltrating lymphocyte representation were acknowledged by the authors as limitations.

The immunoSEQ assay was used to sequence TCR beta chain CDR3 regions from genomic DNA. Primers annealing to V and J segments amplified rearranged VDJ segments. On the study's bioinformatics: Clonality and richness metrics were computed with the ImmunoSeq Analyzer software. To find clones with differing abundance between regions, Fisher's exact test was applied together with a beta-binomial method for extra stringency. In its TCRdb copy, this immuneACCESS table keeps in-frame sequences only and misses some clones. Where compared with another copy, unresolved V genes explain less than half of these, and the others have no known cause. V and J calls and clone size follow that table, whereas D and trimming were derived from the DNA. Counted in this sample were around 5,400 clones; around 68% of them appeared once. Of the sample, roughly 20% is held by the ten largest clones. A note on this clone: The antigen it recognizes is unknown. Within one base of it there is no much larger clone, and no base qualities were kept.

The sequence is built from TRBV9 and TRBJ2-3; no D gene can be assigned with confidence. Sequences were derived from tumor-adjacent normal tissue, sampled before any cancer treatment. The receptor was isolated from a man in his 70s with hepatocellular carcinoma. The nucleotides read TGTGCCAGCAGCGTGGGCTACCCCAACACAGATACGCAGTATTTT. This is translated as CASSVGYPNTDTQYF.